This T cell receptor (beta chain) was sequenced in a study of blood T cell repertoires in COVID-19. Study at large: The cDNA or gDNA used as material had been derived from T cells, B-cell-depleted T cells, or PBMCs.

The CDR3 consists of 14 residues. Trimming removed 2 bases from V and 2 bases from J, with 7 bases in between. Germline CDR1 reads MDHEN; CDR2 reads SYDVKM. Authors' analysis steps: Reference gene primer amplification in the assay estimated nucleated cell counts. Sequencing was performed with immunoSEQ multiplex PCR; in TCRdb, only in-frame clones are kept and a portion is missing. Clonal size and the V and J genes are those of that table, whereas D and trimming came from the DNA. The table has 120,000 or so clones, 72% seen once. This clonotype originated in an older woman with acute or convalescent COVID-19. J is TRBJ1-5 and V is TRBV28; possibly TRBD1 for D (6 bases). The sample taken for sequencing was peripheral blood. This chain's CDR3 is CASSLAGGNQPQHF. The CDR3 coding sequence is TGTGCCAGCAGTTTAGCAGGGGGCAATCAGCCCCAGCATTTT.